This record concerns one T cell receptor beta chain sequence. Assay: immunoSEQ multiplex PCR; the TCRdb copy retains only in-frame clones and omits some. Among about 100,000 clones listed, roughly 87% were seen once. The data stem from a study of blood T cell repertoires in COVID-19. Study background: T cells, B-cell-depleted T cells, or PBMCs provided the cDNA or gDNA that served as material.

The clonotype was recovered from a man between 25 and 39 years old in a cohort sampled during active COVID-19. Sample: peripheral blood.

The CDR3 loop reads CASSSARSYEQYF. CDR3 bases: TGTGCCAGCAGTAGCGCTCGGTCCTACGAGCAGTACTTC. The J gene is TRBJ2-7, the V gene TRBV6-5; D unresolved. Per germline, CDR1 MNHEY and CDR2 SVGAGI. V lost 5 bases, J lost 1 base, and 9 bases lay in between. The CDR3 is 13 residues long.